This T cell receptor beta chain was observed in a study of blood T cell repertoires in COVID-19. The CDR3 runs 13 residues. Trimming took 3 bases from V and 6 from J; bases not matched to a gene: 3. Looked up from germline, CDR1 is SGHTA and CDR2 is FQGTGA. Profiled with immunoSEQ multiplex PCR; TCRdb holds only in-frame clones, not every one. The sample shows some 210,000 clones, 89% of them seen only once. Sequenced: peripheral blood. The rearrangement links TRBV7-3 to TRBJ2-5; 8 nucleotides match TRBD1. The sequence derives from a man between 60 and 75 years old who had recovered from COVID-19. This CDR3 is CASSLTGEKTQYF. The CDR3 DNA reads as TGTGCCAGCAGCTTGACAGGGGAGAAGACCCAGTACTTC.